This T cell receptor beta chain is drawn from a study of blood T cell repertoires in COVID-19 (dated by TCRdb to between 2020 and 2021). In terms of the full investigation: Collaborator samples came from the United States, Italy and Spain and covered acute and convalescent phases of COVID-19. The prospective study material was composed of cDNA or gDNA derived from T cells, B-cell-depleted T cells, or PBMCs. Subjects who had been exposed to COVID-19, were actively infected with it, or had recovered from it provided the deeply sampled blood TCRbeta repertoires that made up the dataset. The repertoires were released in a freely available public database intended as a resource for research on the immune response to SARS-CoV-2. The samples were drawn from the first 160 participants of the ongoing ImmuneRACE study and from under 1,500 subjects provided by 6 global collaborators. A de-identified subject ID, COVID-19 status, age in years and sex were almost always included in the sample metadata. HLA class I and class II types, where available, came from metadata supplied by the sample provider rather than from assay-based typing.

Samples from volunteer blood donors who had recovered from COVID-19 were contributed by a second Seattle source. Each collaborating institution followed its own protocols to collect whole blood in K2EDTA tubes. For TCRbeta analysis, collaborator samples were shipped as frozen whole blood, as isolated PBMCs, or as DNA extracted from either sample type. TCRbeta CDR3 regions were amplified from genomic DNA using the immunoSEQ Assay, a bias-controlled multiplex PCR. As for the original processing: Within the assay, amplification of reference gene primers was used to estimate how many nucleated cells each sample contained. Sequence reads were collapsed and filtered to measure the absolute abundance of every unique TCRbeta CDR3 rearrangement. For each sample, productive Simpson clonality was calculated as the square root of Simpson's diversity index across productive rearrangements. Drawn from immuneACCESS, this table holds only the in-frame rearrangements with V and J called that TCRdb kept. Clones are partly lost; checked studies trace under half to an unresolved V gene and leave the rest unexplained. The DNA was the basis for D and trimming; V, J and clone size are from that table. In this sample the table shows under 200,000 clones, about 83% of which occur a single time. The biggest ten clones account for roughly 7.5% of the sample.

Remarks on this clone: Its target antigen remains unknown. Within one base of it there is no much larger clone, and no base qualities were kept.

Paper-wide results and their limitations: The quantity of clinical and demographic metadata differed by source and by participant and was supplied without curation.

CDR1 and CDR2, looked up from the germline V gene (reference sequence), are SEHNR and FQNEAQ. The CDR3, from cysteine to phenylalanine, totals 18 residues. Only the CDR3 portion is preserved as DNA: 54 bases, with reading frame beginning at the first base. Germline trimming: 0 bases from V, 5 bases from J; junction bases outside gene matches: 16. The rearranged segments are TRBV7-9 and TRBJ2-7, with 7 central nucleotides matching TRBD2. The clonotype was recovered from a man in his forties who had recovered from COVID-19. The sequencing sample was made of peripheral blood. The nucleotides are TGTGCCAGCAGCTTAGCCCACTCTCCCGGGACTAATTCCAACGAGCAGTACTTC. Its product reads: CASSLAHSPGTNSNEQYF.